This T cell receptor beta chain was sequenced for a study of shared clonotypes between healthy human individuals. The germline V gene encodes CDR1 SGHDT and CDR2 YYEEEE. The CDR3 spans 13 residues. Trimming removed 4 bases at V and 8 bases at J, with 13 bases between. This clone was counted only a few times. Its antigen is not known. TCRdb's copy holds only in-frame clones and misses some; the assay was immunoSEQ multiplex PCR. The sample has approximately 330,000 clones, roughly 70% seen once; the top ten hold under 11%. General observations from the study: An expected dependence of interdonor clonotype sharing on sequencing depth was noted. Naive subsets generally exceeded memory subsets in estimated richness. The sole specimen, blood, was sampled, and tissue repertoires likely differ.

Sequenced material: memory CD4+ T cells sorted from blood. The subset here: CD45RA-negative fraction. The chain carries TRBV5-6 and TRBJ2-1; D gene ambiguous. The receptor was derived from a man aged 25-45 years in good health. CDR3 sequence (DNA): TGTGCCAGCAGCCGACGATGGGGTCATGAGCAGTTCTTC. It translates to CASSRRWGHEQFF.